Many counts were recorded for the clone carrying this T cell receptor beta chain. The sample is drawn from a study of early T cells in non-severe SARS-CoV-2 infection. Overall study: Sequenced bulk RNA came from whole blood that was unsorted, and chains were unpaired.

Individual cDNA molecules received unique molecular identifiers during library preparation. In TCRdb, the 5' RACE reads were re-called with MiXCR into one record per CDR3 protein. The sample has 40,000 to 45,000 distinct CDR3 sequences, around 9.9% seen once; the top ten hold around 9.8%. Germline loops: CDR1 LGHDT, CDR2 YNNKEL (reference sequence). Trimming removed 0 bases from V and 5 bases from J, with 8 bases in between. This CDR3 region has 14 residues. Sequenced sample: whole blood. The TCR comes from an adult who was a healthcare worker with PCR-confirmed SARS-CoV-2 infection or an uninfected control (not recorded which). The V and J genes are TRBV3-1 and TRBJ1-3, with a possible D match to TRBD1 (6 bases). CDR3 loop: CASSQETGRNTIYF. CDR3 sequence (DNA): TGTGCCAGCAGCCAAGAAACAGGGAGAAACACCATATATTTT.